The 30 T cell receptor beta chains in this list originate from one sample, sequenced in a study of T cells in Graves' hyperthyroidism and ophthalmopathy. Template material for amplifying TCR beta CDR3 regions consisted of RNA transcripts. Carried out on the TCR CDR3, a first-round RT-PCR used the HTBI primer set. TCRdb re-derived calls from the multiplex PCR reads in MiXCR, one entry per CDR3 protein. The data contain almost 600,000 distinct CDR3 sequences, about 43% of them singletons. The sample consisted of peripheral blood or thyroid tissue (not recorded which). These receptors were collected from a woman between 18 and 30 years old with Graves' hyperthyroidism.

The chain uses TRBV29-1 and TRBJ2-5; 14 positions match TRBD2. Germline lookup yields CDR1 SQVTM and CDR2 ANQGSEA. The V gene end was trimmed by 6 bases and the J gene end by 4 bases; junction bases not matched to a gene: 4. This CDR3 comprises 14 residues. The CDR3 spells CSVGTSGSRETQYF. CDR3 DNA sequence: TGCAGCGTGGGGACTAGCGGGAGCCGAGAGACCCAGTACTTC.

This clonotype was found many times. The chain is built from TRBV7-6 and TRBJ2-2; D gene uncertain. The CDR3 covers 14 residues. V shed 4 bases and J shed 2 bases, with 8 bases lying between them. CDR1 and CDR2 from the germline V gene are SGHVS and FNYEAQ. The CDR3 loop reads CASSSRPNTGELFF. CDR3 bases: TGTGCCAGCAGCTCGAGGCCTAACACCGGGGAGCTGTTTTTT.

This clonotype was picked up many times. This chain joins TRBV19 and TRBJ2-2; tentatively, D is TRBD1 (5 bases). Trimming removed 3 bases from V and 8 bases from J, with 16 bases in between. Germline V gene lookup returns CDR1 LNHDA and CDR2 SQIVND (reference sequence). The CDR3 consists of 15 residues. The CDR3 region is CASSIVGGRVGELFF. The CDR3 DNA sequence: TGTGCCAGTAGTATCGTTGGTGGCAGGGTGGGGGAGCTGTTTTTT.

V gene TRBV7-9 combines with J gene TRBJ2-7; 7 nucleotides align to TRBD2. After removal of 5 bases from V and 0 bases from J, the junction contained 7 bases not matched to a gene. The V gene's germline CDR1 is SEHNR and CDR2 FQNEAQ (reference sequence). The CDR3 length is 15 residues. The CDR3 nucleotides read TGTGCCAGCAGCCCAATCGGCGGGAGCTCCTACGAGCAGTACTTC. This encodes CASSPIGGSSYEQYF.

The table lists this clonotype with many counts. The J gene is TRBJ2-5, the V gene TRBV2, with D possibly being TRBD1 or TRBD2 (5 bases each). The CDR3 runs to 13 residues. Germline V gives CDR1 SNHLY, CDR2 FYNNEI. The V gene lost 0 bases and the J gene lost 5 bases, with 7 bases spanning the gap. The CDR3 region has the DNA TGTGCCAGCAGTGAAGCGGGACGGGAGACCCAGTACTTC. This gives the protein CASSEAGRETQYF.

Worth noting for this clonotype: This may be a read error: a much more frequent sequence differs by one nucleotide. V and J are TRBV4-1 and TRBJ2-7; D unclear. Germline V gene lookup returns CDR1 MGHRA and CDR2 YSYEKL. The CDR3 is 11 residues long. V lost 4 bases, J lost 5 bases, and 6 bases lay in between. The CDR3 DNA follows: TGCGCCAGCAGCCTTCATGACGAGCAGTACTTC. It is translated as CASSLHDEQYF.

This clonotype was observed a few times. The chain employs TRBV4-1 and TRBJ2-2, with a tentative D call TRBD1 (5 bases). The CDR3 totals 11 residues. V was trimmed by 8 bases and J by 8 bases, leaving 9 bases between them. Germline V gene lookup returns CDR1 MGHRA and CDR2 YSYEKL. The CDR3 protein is CASGHGGELFF. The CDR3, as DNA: TGCGCCAGCGGACATGGGGGGGAGCTGTTTTTT.

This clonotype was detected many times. The chain's CDR3 is CASSFPTGPYGYTF. DNA of the CDR3: TGTGCCAGCAGCTTCCCGACTGGACCCTATGGCTACACCTTC. The chain carries TRBV5-8 and TRBJ1-2; D unclear. Germline CDR1 reads SGHTS; CDR2 reads YDEGEE. The CDR3 is made up of 14 amino acids. V was trimmed by 2 bases and J by 4 bases, leaving 12 bases between them.

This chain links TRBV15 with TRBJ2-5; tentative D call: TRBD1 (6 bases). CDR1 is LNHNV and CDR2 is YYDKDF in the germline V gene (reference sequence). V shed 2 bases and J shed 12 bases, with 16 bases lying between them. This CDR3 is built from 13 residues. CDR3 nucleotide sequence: TGTGCCACCAGCAGACTGGGCAGGGGACCCAAGTACTTC. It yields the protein CATSRLGRGPKYF.

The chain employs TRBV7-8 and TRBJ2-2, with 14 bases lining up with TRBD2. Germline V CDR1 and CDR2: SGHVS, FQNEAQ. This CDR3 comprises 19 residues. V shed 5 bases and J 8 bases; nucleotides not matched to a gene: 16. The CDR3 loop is CASSNWLRGRTSGRGELFF. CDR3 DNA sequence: TGTGCCAGCAGCAATTGGCTCCGGGGCAGGACTAGCGGGAGGGGGGAGCTGTTTTTT.

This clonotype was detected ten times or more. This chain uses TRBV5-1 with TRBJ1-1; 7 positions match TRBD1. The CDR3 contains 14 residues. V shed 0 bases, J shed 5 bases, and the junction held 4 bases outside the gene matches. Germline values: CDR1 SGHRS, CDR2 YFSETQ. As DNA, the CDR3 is TGCGCCAGCAGCTTGGGACAGGGAGTGACTGAAGCTTTCTTT. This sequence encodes CASSLGQGVTEAFF.

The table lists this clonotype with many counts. This chain's CDR3 is CASSQVTDMALHF. CDR3 coding DNA: TGTGCCAGCAGCCAAGTTACGGACATGGCCCTCCACTTT. The chain employs TRBV3-1 and TRBJ1-6, with D possibly TRBD1 on 5 matching bases. Germline loops: CDR1 LGHDT, CDR2 YNNKEL (reference sequence). CDR3 length: 13 residues. V lost 1 base to trimming and J lost 14 bases, with 12 bases between them.

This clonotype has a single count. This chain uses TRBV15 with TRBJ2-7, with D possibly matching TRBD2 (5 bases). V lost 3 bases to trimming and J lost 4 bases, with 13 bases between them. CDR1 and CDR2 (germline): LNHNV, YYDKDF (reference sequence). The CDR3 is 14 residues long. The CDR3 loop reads CATSSELGKYEQYF. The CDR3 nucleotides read TGTGCCACCAGCAGTGAACTCGGGAAATACGAGCAGTACTTC.

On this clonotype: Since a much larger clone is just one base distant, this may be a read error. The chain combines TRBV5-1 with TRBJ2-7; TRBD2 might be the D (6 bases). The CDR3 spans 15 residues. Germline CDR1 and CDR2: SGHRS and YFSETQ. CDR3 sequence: CASSLVVEADYEQCF. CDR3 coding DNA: TGCGCCAGCAGCTTGGTTGTAGAAGCGGACTACGAGCAGTGCTTC.

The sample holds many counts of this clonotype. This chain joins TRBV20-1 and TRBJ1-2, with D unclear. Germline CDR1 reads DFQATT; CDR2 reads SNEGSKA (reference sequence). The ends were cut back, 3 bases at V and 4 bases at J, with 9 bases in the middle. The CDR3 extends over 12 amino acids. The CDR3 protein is CSARGWGYGYTF. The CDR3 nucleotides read TGCAGTGCTAGGGGTTGGGGCTATGGCTACACCTTC.

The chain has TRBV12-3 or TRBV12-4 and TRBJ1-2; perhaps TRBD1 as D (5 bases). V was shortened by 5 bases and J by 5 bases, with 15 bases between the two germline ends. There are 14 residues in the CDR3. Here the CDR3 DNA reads TGTGCCAGCAGTCGGGGCAGCCGGGGGTATGGCTACACCTTC. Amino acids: CASSRGSRGYGYTF.

The chain's CDR3 is CASSPFVARVEETQYF. The DNA for the CDR3 is TGTGCCAGTAGTCCTTTTGTGGCCAGGGTAGAAGAGACCCAGTACTTC. The rearrangement joins TRBV19 to TRBJ2-5; TRBD1 might be the D (5 bases). The ends were cut back, 5 bases at V and 3 bases at J, with 19 bases in the middle. Looked up from germline, CDR1 is LNHDA and CDR2 is SQIVND (reference sequence). CDR3 length equals 16 residues.

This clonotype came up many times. CDR3 loop: CASSYSGTGGYNSPLHF. The CDR3 nucleotides read TGTGCCAGCAGTTACTCCGGAACAGGGGGCTATAATTCACCCCTCCACTTT. The chain couples TRBV6-6 to TRBJ1-6, with 8 bases identical to TRBD1. The CDR3 length is 17 residues. The germline V gene encodes CDR1 MNHNY and CDR2 SVGAGI (reference sequence). The V segment lost 0 bases and the J segment 3 bases; nucleotides outside the gene matches: 4.

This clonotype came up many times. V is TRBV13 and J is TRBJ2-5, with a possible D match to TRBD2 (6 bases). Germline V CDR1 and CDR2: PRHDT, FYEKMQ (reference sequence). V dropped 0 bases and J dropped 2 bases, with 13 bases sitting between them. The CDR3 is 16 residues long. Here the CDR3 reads CASSLGLTGLQETQYF. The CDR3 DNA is TGTGCCAGCAGCTTAGGCCTAACGGGACTGCAAGAGACCCAGTACTTC.

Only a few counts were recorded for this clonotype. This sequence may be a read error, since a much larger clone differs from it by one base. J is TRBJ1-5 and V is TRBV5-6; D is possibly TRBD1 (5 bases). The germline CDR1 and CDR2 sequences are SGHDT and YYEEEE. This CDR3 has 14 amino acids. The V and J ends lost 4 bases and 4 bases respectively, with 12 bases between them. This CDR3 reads CASSGRRQNQPQHF. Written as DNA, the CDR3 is TGTGCCAGCAGCGGCCGGAGACAGAATCAGCCCCAGCATTTT.

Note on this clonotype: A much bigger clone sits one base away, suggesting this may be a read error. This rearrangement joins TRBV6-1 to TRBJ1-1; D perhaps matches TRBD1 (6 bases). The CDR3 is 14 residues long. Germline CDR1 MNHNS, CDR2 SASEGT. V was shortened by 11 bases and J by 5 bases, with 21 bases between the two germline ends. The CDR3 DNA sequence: TGTGCCGGCACTTACAGGGACTGGGGAACTGAAGCTTTCTTT. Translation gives CAGTYRDWGTEAFF.

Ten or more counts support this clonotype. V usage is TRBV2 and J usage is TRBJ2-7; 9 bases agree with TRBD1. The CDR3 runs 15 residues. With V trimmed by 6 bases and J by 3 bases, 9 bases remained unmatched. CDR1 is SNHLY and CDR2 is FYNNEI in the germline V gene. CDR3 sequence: CASSQGQGLFYEQYF. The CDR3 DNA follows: TGTGCCAGCAGCCAGGGACAGGGTCTTTTCTACGAGCAGTACTTC.

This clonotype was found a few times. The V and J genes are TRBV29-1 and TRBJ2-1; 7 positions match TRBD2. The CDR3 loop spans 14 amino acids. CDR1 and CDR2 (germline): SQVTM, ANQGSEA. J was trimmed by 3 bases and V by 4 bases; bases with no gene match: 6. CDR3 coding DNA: TGCAGCGTTGGTGGCGGGAGTAGCTACAATGAGCAGTTCTTC. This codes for CSVGGGSSYNEQFF.

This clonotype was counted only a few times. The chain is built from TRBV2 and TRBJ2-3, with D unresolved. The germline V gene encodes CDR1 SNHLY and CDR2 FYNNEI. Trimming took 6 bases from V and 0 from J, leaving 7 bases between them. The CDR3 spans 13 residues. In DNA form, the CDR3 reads TGTGCCAGCAGAAGGACCAGCACAGATACGCAGTATTTT. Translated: CASRRTSTDTQYF.

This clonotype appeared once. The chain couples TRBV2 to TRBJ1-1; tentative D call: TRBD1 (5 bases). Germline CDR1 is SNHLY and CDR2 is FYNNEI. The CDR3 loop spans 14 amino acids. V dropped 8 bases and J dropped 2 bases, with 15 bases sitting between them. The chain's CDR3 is CASRYQGSNTEAFF. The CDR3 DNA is TGTGCCAGCCGTTACCAGGGATCTAACACTGAAGCTTTCTTT.

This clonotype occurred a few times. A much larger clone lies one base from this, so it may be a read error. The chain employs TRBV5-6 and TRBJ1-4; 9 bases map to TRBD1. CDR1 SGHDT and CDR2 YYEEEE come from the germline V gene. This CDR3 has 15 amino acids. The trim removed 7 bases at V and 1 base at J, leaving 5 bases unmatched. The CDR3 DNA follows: TGTGCCAGCGGCACGGGACAGGGAACTAATGAAAAACTGTTTTTT. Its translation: CASGTGQGTNEKLFF.

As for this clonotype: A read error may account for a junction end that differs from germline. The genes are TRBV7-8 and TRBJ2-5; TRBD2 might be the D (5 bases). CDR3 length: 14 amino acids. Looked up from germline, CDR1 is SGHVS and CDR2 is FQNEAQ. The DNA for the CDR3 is TGTGCCAGCAGCTTAGCCCCGGGGTTCGAGACCCAATACTTC. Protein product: CASSLAPGFETQYF.

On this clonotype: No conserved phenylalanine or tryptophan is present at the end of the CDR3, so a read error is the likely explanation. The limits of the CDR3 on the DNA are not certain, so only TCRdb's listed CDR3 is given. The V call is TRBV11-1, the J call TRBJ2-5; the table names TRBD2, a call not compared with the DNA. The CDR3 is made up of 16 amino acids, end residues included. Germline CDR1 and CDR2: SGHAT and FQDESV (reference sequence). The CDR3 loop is CASSPPWGDYGYTFGS.

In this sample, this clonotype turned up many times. The CDR3 here is CASSQEETPTQPQHF. The CDR3 DNA follows: TGTGCCAGCAGCCAAGAAGAAACACCCACTCAGCCCCAGCATTTT. This chain uses TRBV4-2 with TRBJ1-5; unclear D gene. Germline assignment: CDR1 LGHNA and CDR2 YNFKEQ. Between the trimmed V and J ends, which lost 0 bases and 6 bases, there was a span of 12 bases. This CDR3 has 15 residues.

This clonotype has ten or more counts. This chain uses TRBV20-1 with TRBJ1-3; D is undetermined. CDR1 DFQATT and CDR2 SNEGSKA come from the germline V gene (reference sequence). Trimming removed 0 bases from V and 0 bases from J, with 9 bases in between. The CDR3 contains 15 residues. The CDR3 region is CSARDRSYSGNTIYF. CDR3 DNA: TGCAGTGCTAGAGATCGGTCCTACTCTGGAAACACCATATATTTT.